What follows describes a single TCR beta chain. This entry comes from a study of blood T cell repertoires in COVID-19. Under the authors' procedure: Nucleated cell number was recorded as an estimate derived from reference gene primer amplification. The data were produced by immunoSEQ multiplex PCR, yet TCRdb's version contains in-frame clones alone and is incomplete. D and trimming come from the DNA, and the V and J calls and clone size come from that table. The data contain about 170,000 clones, 83% of them seen just once; the ten biggest clones take up about 19%. The clonotype comes from a woman in her seventies who had recovered from COVID-19. Sequencing was performed on peripheral blood.

CDR3 DNA: TGTGCCTGGGACAACACAGGGGGCGAAGGGGAAAAACTGTTTTTT. Amino acids: CAWDNTGGEGEKLFF. V usage is TRBV30 and J usage is TRBJ1-4; 9 nucleotides match TRBD1. The CDR3 is 15 amino acids. The germline V gene encodes CDR1 GTSNPN and CDR2 SVGIG (reference sequence). The V segment lost 5 bases and the J segment 8 bases; nucleotides outside the gene matches: 12.